Below, one T cell receptor beta chain is given with its context. A much more abundant neighbour one base away suggests this may be a read error. Then a second PCR, running roughly 7 to 12 cycles, was carried out with a sample-barcoded 5' primer and a J-beta primer mix. Each CDR3 protein gets one entry after TCRdb re-called the 5' RACE reads with MiXCR. The data show 780,000 or so distinct CDR3 sequences, 56% seen once. This specimen comes from a study of blood T cells in healthy people across ages. Germline V gene data show CDR1 as KGHSH and CDR2 as LQKENI. The CDR3 runs to 15 residues. Source material: blood. The V gene is TRBV18, the J gene TRBJ2-1; D is possibly TRBD1 (5 bases). This TCR came from a man aged 35-49 years in good health. CDR3 in amino acids: CVSSPGPAIYNEQFF. CDR3 DNA sequence: TGTGTCAGCTCACCAGGGCCGGCCATCTACAATGAGCAGTTCTTC.